Below are 32 T cell receptor beta chains sequenced from a single sample in a study of cytomegalovirus exposure and HLA in healthy donors. The PCR was carried out with 60 Vbeta primers and 13 Jbeta primers. Measured with immunoSEQ multiplex PCR; TCRdb has only the in-frame clones, and not every one. The sample shows 150,000 to 200,000 clones, 65% to 85% of them seen only once. Sequencing was carried out using PBMCs. These TCRs come from a man aged 35-49 years in good health and CMV-seropositive.

This chain uses TRBV5-1 with TRBJ2-2, with 8 positions matching TRBD2. Trimming took 6 bases from V and 7 from J; bases not matched to a gene: 8. This CDR3 contains 14 residues. Per the germline V gene, CDR1 is SGHRS and CDR2 is YFSETQ. CDR3 bases: TGCGCCAGCAACCCGGGGGGGCCGAGCGGGGAGCTGTTTTTT. It encodes CASNPGGPSGELFF.

The J gene is TRBJ2-2, the V gene TRBV7-7; a possible D gene is TRBD2 (6 bases). The CDR3 loop spans 11 amino acids. The V gene's germline CDR1 is SSHAT and CDR2 FNYEAQ (reference sequence). CDR3 DNA sequence: TGTGCTAGCGGCTCTTTGGGGGAGCTGTTTTTT. This codes for CASGSLGELFF.

This clone turned up a few times. The chain is built from TRBV5-4 and TRBJ1-1; no clear D gene. This CDR3 is built from 15 residues. The germline V gene encodes CDR1 SGHNT and CDR2 YYREEE (reference sequence). Trimming removed 2 bases at V and 1 base at J, with 12 bases between. CDR3 sequence: CASSFPRPQNTEAFF. CDR3 bases: TGTGCCAGCAGCTTTCCTAGGCCGCAGAACACTGAAGCTTTCTTT.

This clone was observed a handful of times. V and J are TRBV29-1 and TRBJ2-7; 8 bases align to TRBD1. V lost 6 bases and J lost 6; bases outside the gene matches: 10. The germline V gene encodes CDR1 SQVTM and CDR2 ANQGSEA. The CDR3 extends over 13 amino acids. The CDR3 here is CSVRPGTGSEQYF. In nucleotides, the CDR3 is TGCAGCGTACGTCCCGGGACAGGTTCCGAGCAGTACTTC.

The chain couples TRBV5-1 to TRBJ2-1, with D possibly TRBD2 on 6 matching bases. The germline gives CDR1 SGHRS, CDR2 YFSETQ. The CDR3 contains 16 residues. Trimming took off 3 bases at V and 3 bases at J, with 16 bases between the two ends. In nucleotides, the CDR3 is TGCGCCAGCAGCTCCCTTCCGGGGGTTAGCTACAATGAGCAGTTCTTC. Amino acids: CASSSLPGVSYNEQFF. Full variable domain (remainder filled in from reference TRBV5-1 and TRBJ2-1): KAGVTQTPRYLIKTRGQQVTLSCSPISGHRSVSWYQQTPGQGLQFLFEYFSETQRNKGNFPGRFSGRQFSNSRSEMNVSTLELGDSALYLCASSSLPGVSYNEQFFGPGTRLTVL.

The chain has TRBV2 and TRBJ1-4; a weak D match, TRBD1 (6 bases). V lost 3 bases, J lost 2 bases, and 13 bases lay in between. This CDR3 is 16 amino acids long. Germline V gene data show CDR1 as SNHLY and CDR2 as FYNNEI. CDR3 bases: TGTGCCAGCAGTGACCCCGGACAGTCCACTAATGAAAAACTGTTTTTT. This translates into CASSDPGQSTNEKLFF. Full variable domain (remainder filled in from reference TRBV2 and TRBJ1-4): EPEVTQTPSHQVTQMGQEVILRCVPISNHLYFYWYRQILGQKVEFLVSFYNNEISEKSEIFDDQFSVERPDGSNFTLKIRSTKLEDSAMYFCASSDPGQSTNEKLFFGSGTQLSVL.

The V call is TRBV10-2, the J call TRBJ2-7; 10 bases align to TRBD1. The germline V gene has CDR1 WSHSY and CDR2 SAAADI. J gave up 4 bases and V 6 bases, and 15 bases lay outside the gene matches. The CDR3 sequence is 17 residues long. This CDR3 is CASRATTGGQGRYEQYF. In DNA form, the CDR3 reads TGCGCCAGCAGGGCAACGACAGGGGGACAGGGGAGATACGAGCAGTACTTC.

This rearrangement joins TRBV7-9 to TRBJ1-1; D possibly corresponds to TRBD1 (6 bases). CDR1 and CDR2 (germline): SEHNR, FQNEAQ (reference sequence). Trimming shortened V by 5 bases and J by 2 bases, and 12 bases separated the two germline ends. The CDR3 sequence is 14 residues long. CDR3 protein: CASSHDRTNTEAFF. The CDR3 region has the DNA TGTGCCAGCAGCCATGACAGGACCAACACTGAAGCTTTCTTT.

This chain uses TRBV27 with TRBJ2-7; 10 positions agree with TRBD2. This CDR3 spans 13 amino acids. The germline gives CDR1 MNHEY, CDR2 SMNVEV (reference sequence). With 6 bases clipped from V and 3 bases from J, the junction kept 2 bases outside the gene matches. CDR3 residues: CASRTSGVYEQYF. For the CDR3, the DNA is TGTGCCAGCAGAACTAGCGGGGTCTACGAGCAGTACTTC.

The chain joins TRBV4-2 to TRBJ1-2; D remains unclear. The CDR3 has 16 residues. With 8 bases removed from V and 3 bases from J, the gap between germline ends came to 22 bases. Germline CDR1 reads LGHNA; CDR2 reads YNFKEQ. CDR3: CASCPETARFDYGYTF. CDR3 bases: TGTGCCAGCTGTCCTGAGACGGCCAGGTTTGACTATGGCTACACCTTC.

The chain combines TRBV5-1 with TRBJ2-7, with a possible D match to TRBD2 (5 bases). The length of the CDR3 is 15 residues. Germline CDR1 SGHRS, CDR2 YFSETQ. The ends were cut back, 4 bases at V and 2 bases at J, with 16 bases in the middle. DNA of the CDR3: TGCGCCAGCAGCGAACTAGGGATTGTACCCTACGAGCAGTACTTC. Amino acids: CASSELGIVPYEQYF.

The chain combines TRBV7-9 with TRBJ1-3; a possible D gene is TRBD1 (6 bases). Trimming removed 5 bases at V and 2 bases at J, with 13 bases between. The CDR3 consists of 15 residues. Germline V CDR1 and CDR2: SEHNR, FQNEAQ (reference sequence). CDR3 sequence: CASSVEDRPGNTIYF. The DNA for the CDR3 is TGTGCCAGCAGCGTAGAAGACAGGCCTGGAAACACCATATATTTT.

This clone was picked up a small number of times. The genes are TRBV7-9 and TRBJ1-5; TRBD1 matches 7 bases. The length of the CDR3 is 16 residues. The V and J ends lost 1 base and 0 bases, in that order; junction bases with no gene match: 3. Germline V lookup: CDR1 SEHNR, CDR2 FQNEAQ (reference sequence). The CDR3: CASSLEQGISNQPQHF. The CDR3 nucleotides are TGTGCCAGCAGCTTAGAACAGGGGATTAGCAATCAGCCCCAGCATTTT.

The chain couples TRBV19 to TRBJ1-1; 7 nucleotides agree with TRBD1. The CDR3 sequence is 13 residues long. The V gene end was trimmed by 7 bases and the J gene end by 5 bases; junction bases not matched to a gene: 7. CDR1 and CDR2 from the germline V gene are LNHDA and SQIVND (reference sequence). CDR3 amino acids: CASTDDRATEAFF. The CDR3 nucleotides are TGTGCCAGTACCGACGACAGGGCGACTGAAGCTTTCTTT.

V and J are TRBV9 and TRBJ1-6, with 7 bases lining up with TRBD1. In germline, CDR1 is SGDLS, CDR2 YYNGEE. The J segment lost 6 bases and the V segment lost 5 bases, leaving 8 bases of the junction unmatched. The CDR3 length is 15 residues. As DNA, the CDR3 is TGTGCCAGCAGTCCCACGACAGGGTCTAATTCACCCCTCCACTTT. This encodes CASSPTTGSNSPLHF. The full variable domain, rest sourced from reference TRBV9 and TRBJ1-6, is DSGVTQTPKHLITATGQRVTLRCSPRSGDLSVYWYQQSLDQGLQFLIQYYNGEERAKGNILERFSAQQFPDLHSELNLSSLELGDSALYFCASSPTTGSNSPLHFGNGTRLTVT.

The rearrangement uses TRBV5-6 and TRBJ1-6, with D tentatively TRBD1 (6 bases). Trimming left V 2 bases short and J 7 bases short, with 7 bases between. The V gene's germline CDR1 is SGHDT and CDR2 YYEEEE. The CDR3 covers 13 residues. The DNA for the CDR3 is TGTGCCAGCAGCTTACAGGGAAATTCACCCCTCCACTTT. It encodes CASSLQGNSPLHF. The complete variable domain, with remaining parts taken from reference TRBV5-6 and TRBJ1-6, reads DAGVTQSPTHLIKTRGQQVTLRCSPKSGHDTVSWYQQALGQGPQFIFQYYEEEERQRGNFPDRFSGHQFPNYSSELNVNALLLGDSALYLCASSLQGNSPLHFGNGTRLTVT.

This clone was observed once. The J gene is TRBJ2-7, the V gene TRBV5-5, with TRBD1 as a possible D gene (6 bases). Looked up from germline, CDR1 is SGHKS and CDR2 is YYEKEE (reference sequence). The CDR3 has 14 amino acids. Deletions cut 5 bases from V and 3 bases from J, with 15 bases between. The CDR3 region has the DNA TGTGCCAGCAGTTCCGGGACACTTCTCTACGAGCAGTACTTC. The encoded protein is CASSSGTLLYEQYF.

This chain joins TRBV5-4 and TRBJ2-1; maybe TRBD2 (5 bases). This CDR3 is built from 14 residues. From germline, CDR1 is SGHNT and CDR2 YYREEE (reference sequence). The V end was cut by 0 bases, the J end by 10 bases, with 14 bases between. The CDR3 protein is CASSLGLGVWEQFF. The CDR3, as DNA: TGTGCCAGCAGCTTGGGGTTGGGAGTTTGGGAGCAGTTCTTC. Complete variable domain (other parts from reference TRBV5-4 and TRBJ2-1): ETGVTQSPTHLIKTRGQQVTLRCSSQSGHNTVSWYQQALGQGPQFIFQYYREEENGRGNFPPRFSGLQFPNYSSELNVNALELDDSALYLCASSLGLGVWEQFFGPGTRLTVL.

V and J are TRBV6-7 and TRBJ2-7; D not certain. TRBV6-7 is recorded as an ORF, its role being uncertain. This CDR3 comprises 15 residues. V lost 6 bases and J 2 bases, leaving 17 bases between the germline ends. The CDR3 here is CASSYTLSTTYEQYF. CDR3 DNA sequence: TGTGCCAGCAGCTATACACTATCCACTACCTACGAGCAGTACTTC.

This clone has a handful of counts. The chain uses TRBV6-1 and TRBJ1-2, with D maybe TRBD1 (5 bases). This CDR3 has 13 amino acids. Germline V gene data show CDR1 as MNHNS and CDR2 as SASEGT. The germline V and J ends were trimmed by 5 bases and 3 bases, with 10 bases remaining between them. In nucleotides, the CDR3 is TGTGCCAGCAGTCCGGACACCTACTATGGCTACACCTTC. Its protein product is CASSPDTYYGYTF.

The chain recombines TRBV7-2 with TRBJ2-1, with a tentative D call TRBD2 (6 bases). CDR3 length: 14 residues. Trimming shortened V by 2 bases and J by 3 bases, and 8 bases separated the two germline ends. CDR1 is SGHTA and CDR2 is FQGNSA in the germline V gene. The CDR3 bases are TGTGCCAGCAGCTTAAGGGGACTCTACAATGAGCAGTTCTTC. It specifies CASSLRGLYNEQFF.

The chain employs TRBV18 and TRBJ1-1; 7 nucleotides match TRBD1. Germline V gene data show CDR1 as KGHSH and CDR2 as LQKENI. The CDR3 extends over 15 amino acids. Trimming at V came to 4 bases and at J to 2 bases, leaving 7 bases not matched to a gene. DNA for the CDR3: TGTGCCAGCTCACTCCTGACAGGGCCAAACACTGAAGCTTTCTTT. Its translation is CASSLLTGPNTEAFF.

About this clone itself: At one boundary the junction diverges from the germline segment, which might be a read error. The rearrangement uses TRBV30 and TRBJ1-3, with a tentative D call TRBD1 (5 bases). Per germline, CDR1 GTSNPN and CDR2 SVGIG (reference sequence). The CDR3 runs to 10 residues. The CDR3 coding sequence is TGTGCCTGGGGCGGGACGGCGCAGAGTTTT. Protein sequence: CAWGGTAQSF.

This clone was picked up a small number of times. CDR3 sequence reads: CASSGQGDGYTF. The CDR3 DNA follows: TGCGCCAGCAGCGGACAGGGGGACGGCTACACCTTC. The V call is TRBV5-1, the J call TRBJ1-2; TRBD1 aligns across 10 bases. The CDR3 has 12 amino acids. V shed 4 bases and J 8 bases; nucleotides not matched to a gene: 2. CDR1 and CDR2 from the germline V gene are SGHRS and YFSETQ.

The chain recombines TRBV9 with TRBJ2-1; tentatively, D is TRBD2 (6 bases). Per germline, CDR1 SGDLS and CDR2 YYNGEE. This CDR3 contains 16 residues. Trimming left V 0 bases short and J 2 bases short, with 12 bases between. CDR3 region: CASSVVGRTTYNEQFF. Here the CDR3 DNA reads TGTGCCAGCAGCGTAGTGGGGAGGACCACCTACAATGAGCAGTTCTTC.

The rearrangement uses TRBV7-9 and TRBJ1-2, with D tentatively TRBD1 (5 bases). Per germline, CDR1 SEHNR and CDR2 FQNEAQ (reference sequence). Trimming shortened V by 0 bases and J by 8 bases, and 13 bases separated the two germline ends. This CDR3 region has 14 residues. CDR3 residues: CASSLAPRGGGYTF. The CDR3, as DNA: TGTGCCAGCAGCTTAGCTCCCCGTGGGGGGGGCTACACCTTC.

This clone was observed once. The chain employs TRBV6-5 and TRBJ2-1; possible D gene TRBD1, 6 bases. Germline loops: CDR1 MNHEY, CDR2 SVGAGI. Trimming shortened V by 7 bases and J by 7 bases, and 14 bases separated the two germline ends. The CDR3 loop spans 13 amino acids. In DNA, the CDR3 is TGTGCCAGCAACTACCCAGGGGCGAATGAGCAGTTCTTC. It is translated as CASNYPGANEQFF.

This sequence joins TRBV9 and TRBJ2-1, with D possibly being TRBD2 (6 bases). Germline V gives CDR1 SGDLS, CDR2 YYNGEE. The CDR3 covers 12 residues. Between the trimmed V and J ends, which lost 0 bases and 10 bases, there was a span of 8 bases. CDR3 coding DNA: TGTGCCAGCAGCGTAGATGGGGGGGAGCAGTTCTTC. As protein: CASSVDGGEQFF.

This clone was detected a few times. The chain links TRBV6-5 to TRBJ2-7; 8 nucleotides line up with TRBD2. This CDR3 comprises 13 residues. Looked up from germline, CDR1 is MNHEY and CDR2 is SVGAGI. Trimming at V came to 6 bases and at J to 8 bases, leaving 9 bases not matched to a gene. CDR3 in amino acids: CASSWPGGGKQYF. The DNA of the CDR3 is TGTGCCAGCAGCTGGCCGGGGGGGGGAAAGCAGTACTTC.

The chain is built from TRBV5-1 and TRBJ2-5; the D is unclear. V lost 4 bases to trimming and J lost 2 bases, with 12 bases between them. Germline CDR1 is SGHRS and CDR2 is YFSETQ. This CDR3 region has 14 residues. The CDR3 DNA is TGCGCCAGCAGCCCCGAGCCTTTTCAAGAGACCCAGTACTTC. Encoded protein: CASSPEPFQETQYF.

This clone occurred a few times. V and J are TRBV13 and TRBJ2-3; D is undetermined. The CDR3 covers 12 residues. Trimming left V 3 bases short and J 11 bases short, with 12 bases between. CDR1 and CDR2 from the germline V gene are PRHDT and FYEKMQ (reference sequence). CDR3 bases: TGTGCCAGCAGCTTTTCCGCCGCGGAGCAGTATTTT. Translating it yields CASSFSAAEQYF.

The chain couples TRBV7-8 to TRBJ1-1; D uncertain. Deletions cut 4 bases from V and 0 bases from J, with 9 bases between. Germline values: CDR1 SGHVS, CDR2 FQNEAQ. This CDR3 comprises 14 residues. The CDR3 DNA follows: TGTGCCAGCAGCTCCTCGGGGATGAACACTGAAGCTTTCTTT. Its translation is CASSSSGMNTEAFF.